This note documents a single TCR beta chain sequence. Its antigen is currently unknown. These data are taken from a study of radiotherapy plus CTLA-4 blockade in lung cancer. Study context: Overall, about 19% of patients showed an objective response, while over 30% attained disease control.

Repertoires were generated with immunoSEQ multiplex PCR, while TCRdb's copy carries only in-frame clones and drops some. Seen here are around 120,000 clones, 65% to 85% observed once, and the top ten hold 4.5% to 5.5%. Study results and limitations: Peripheral blood showed expansion of tumor-derived TCR clones after radiotherapy and ipilimumab.

CDR3 length: 16 residues. Germline CDR1 and CDR2: SGDLS and YYNGEE. Trimming cost V 0 bases and J 5 bases, with 15 bases left between them. The sequencing used peripheral blood, collected from a patient treated with radiotherapy plus ipilimumab. The V and J genes are TRBV9 and TRBJ2-1; no firm D call. This TCR was recovered from a human donor with non-small cell lung cancer who had a partial response to radiotherapy plus ipilimumab. The DNA for the CDR3 is TGTGCCAGCAGCGTAGGGTTAGCCCAACTGGACAATGAGCAGTTCTTC. It translates to CASSVGLAQLDNEQFF.